This is a list of T cell receptor beta chains from one sample in a study of T cell changes during pregnancy in multiple sclerosis. Some clones are missing from TCRdb's copy, which holds only in-frame ones; the method was immunoSEQ multiplex PCR. The sample consists of 45,000 to 60,000 clones, around 92% of them appearing once. The source was CD4+ T cells from peripheral blood mononuclear cells, collected in the third trimester of pregnancy. The source of these receptors is a female donor with multiple sclerosis, enrolled in a pregnancy study. Each CDR3 is given with its conserved first and last residue. A D gene is named only where the DNA matches it firmly.

D gene,V gene,J gene,CDR3 protein
.,TRBV2,TRBJ2-3,CASSQDGLRTDTQYF
TRBD1,TRBV6-5,TRBJ2-7,CASSQRQGNFDEQYF
TRBD1,TRBV10-3,TRBJ1-6,CAISESPGGWSPLHF
.,TRBV6-5,TRBJ1-5,CASSPSRVAHQPQHF
.,TRBV7-3,TRBJ2-5,CASSLRLQETQYF
TRBD1,TRBV7-2,TRBJ1-2,CARDQTGKGGYTF
TRBD1,TRBV5-4,TRBJ1-3,CASSFSGTGAFSGNTIYF
.,TRBV7-2,TRBJ1-2,CASSLVGSTNYGYTF
.,TRBV7-2,TRBJ1-2,CASSLSSGGDYGYTF
TRBD2,TRBV11-2,TRBJ2-3,CASSSGGGALGTDTQYF
TRBD1,TRBV9,TRBJ1-2,CASSAGVTGPLYTF
TRBD1,TRBV18,TRBJ1-1,CASSRQGGNTEAFF
TRBD2,TRBV5-4,TRBJ2-1,CASSLEVTSGGYNEQFF
.,TRBV6-5,TRBJ1-1,CASSYSSRSATEAFF
.,TRBV7-2,TRBJ1-2,CASSATGILPAHF
.,TRBV29-1,TRBJ1-2,CSVEGLQRGYTF
.,TRBV4-1,TRBJ2-1,CASSQTGTSSYNEQFF
TRBD2,TRBV11-2,TRBJ2-5,CASSSQAGPHQYF
.,TRBV7-8,TRBJ2-3,CASSSRLGSGTDTQYF
.,TRBV28,TRBJ1-3,CASVESSGNTIYF
.,TRBV7-2,TRBJ1-6,CASSQARTPLHF
.,TRBV11-2,TRBJ1-3,CASALGSGGNTIYF
TRBD1,TRBV5-1,TRBJ2-6,CASSLGTGSSGANVLTF
TRBD2,TRBV7-7,TRBJ2-5,CASSPPGGETQYF
TRBD2,TRBV5-4,TRBJ2-3,CASSLRSGGASDTQYF
TRBD1,TRBV10-3,TRBJ1-5,CAISDGQGAPNQPQHF
TRBD1,TRBV6-4,TRBJ2-2,CASSRQGNTGELFF
.,TRBV1,TRBJ1-6,CTSSQERVRGSSYNSPLHF
TRBD2,TRBV29-1,TRBJ2-1,CSGSGTSGRINEQFF
.,TRBV9,TRBJ1-1,CASSPRGLNTEAFF
.,TRBV7-2,TRBJ1-5,CASSLLDNQPQHF
.,TRBV5-5,TRBJ1-1,CASSLRYWEAFF
.,TRBV6-5,TRBJ1-5,CASGLTNQPQHF
TRBD1,TRBV2,TRBJ2-2,CASSWDRVNTGELFF
TRBD1,TRBV5-6,TRBJ2-4,CASSFLRQGGAKNIQYF
.,TRBV29-1,TRBJ1-1,CSVADTGGNTEAFF
TRBD1,TRBV7-2,TRBJ2-1,CASSVTGAPYEQFF
.,TRBV5-5,TRBJ2-4,CASSSSGTQLAKNIQYF
TRBD1,TRBV27,TRBJ1-5,CASSPDRGNQPQHF
TRBD2,TRBV9,TRBJ2-2,CASAPLAGGGTGELFF
.,TRBV5-6,TRBJ2-6,CASSLVRQLSGANVLTF
TRBD1,TRBV10-3,TRBJ1-4,CAISDRQGTNEKLFF
.,TRBV15,TRBJ1-3,CATSRVGAGGNTIYF
.,TRBV27,TRBJ1-5,CASSLQGLGNQPQHF
.,TRBV6-5,TRBJ2-7,CASRDYSSYEQYF
TRBD2,TRBV9,TRBJ2-3,CASSETGTSGGQGDTQYF
.,TRBV15,TRBJ1-1,CATSPGRTEAFF
.,TRBV7-2,TRBJ1-5,CASSLRGNQPQHF